Reported below is one T cell receptor beta chain. No antigen is known for it. Naive CD8 cells lacked CD45RO, underwent positive selection for CCR7 and left out terminally differentiated effector memory CD45RA+ cells. The sample comes from a study of shared clonotypes between healthy human individuals. The authors' processing: For the immunoSEQ data, sequences were junction-only without quality scores, so filtering differed. Assay: immunoSEQ multiplex PCR; the TCRdb copy retains only in-frame clones and omits some. The V and J calls and clone size come from that table; D and trimming were worked out from the DNA. The table records nearly 2 million clones, about 95% of them present only once. The CDR3 sequence is 15 residues long. The V and J ends lost 2 bases and 5 bases, in that order; junction bases with no gene match: 9. Germline lookup yields CDR1 SEHNR and CDR2 FQNEAQ (reference sequence). Study-level points and caveats: The study found about 5% of naive CD4 clonotypes shared across a few donors.

The chain is built from TRBV7-9 and TRBJ2-7; TRBD2 matches at 7 bases. The clonotype originates from a man younger than 30 in good health. Sequencing was carried out using naive CD8+ T cells sorted from blood. Written as DNA, the CDR3 is TGTGCCAGCAGCTTAAGGGAGGGTACGGCCAACGAGCAGTACTTC. This encodes CASSLREGTANEQYF.